These 22 T cell receptor beta chains came from one sample sequenced in a study of cytomegalovirus exposure and HLA in healthy donors. The PCR contained 60 Vbeta and 13 Jbeta primers. Assay used: immunoSEQ multiplex PCR; TCRdb lists only in-frame clones, some missing. The sample shows 150,000 or so clones, 75% of them seen only once. Source material: PBMCs. The receptors stem from a woman aged 40 to 50 in good health and CMV-seropositive.

The V call is TRBV6-5, the J call TRBJ1-1; D is unclear. CDR1 and CDR2 from the germline V gene are MNHEY and SVGAGI. The CDR3 is made up of 10 amino acids. Trimming removed 8 bases from V and 9 bases from J, with 10 bases in between. In nucleotides, the CDR3 is TGTGCCAGCGGAGCGAGGCAAGCTTTCTTT. Translating gives CASGARQAFF.

This clone was seen a single time. The J gene is TRBJ2-3, the V gene TRBV9; 12 positions agree with TRBD2. Germline V gives CDR1 SGDLS, CDR2 YYNGEE. With 3 bases clipped from V and 2 bases from J, the junction kept 4 bases outside the gene matches. This CDR3 is 16 amino acids long. CDR3 coding DNA: TGTGCCAGCAGCGCCGGACTAGCGGGAAACACAGATACGCAGTATTTT. This encodes CASSAGLAGNTDTQYF.

The rearrangement uses TRBV15 and TRBJ2-5; possibly TRBD1 for D (5 bases). The germline V and J ends were trimmed by 1 base and 2 bases, with 11 bases remaining between them. This CDR3 is 15 amino acids long. Per the germline V gene, CDR1 is LNHNV and CDR2 is YYDKDF (reference sequence). CDR3 coding DNA: TGTGCCACCAGCAGAGTGGGCAGGGCACAAGAGACCCAGTACTTC. It is translated as CATSRVGRAQETQYF. Complete variable domain (other parts from reference TRBV15 and TRBJ2-5): DAMVIQNPRYQVTQFGKPVTLSCSQTLNHNVMYWYQQKSSQAPKLLFHYYDKDFNNEADTPDNFQSRRPNTSFCFLDIRSPGLGDTAMYLCATSRVGRAQETQYFGPGTRLLVL.

The chain has TRBV9 and TRBJ2-7; 9 nucleotides agree with TRBD2. Trimming cost V 4 bases and J 6 bases; bases outside gene matches: 8. The germline V gene encodes CDR1 SGDLS and CDR2 YYNGEE. The CDR3 has 14 amino acids. In nucleotides, the CDR3 is TGTGCCAGCAGCCCGGGACTAGCAGACTTCGAGCAGTACTTC. It is translated as CASSPGLADFEQYF.

This clone was recorded a few times. The J gene is TRBJ1-5, the V gene TRBV4-1; a possible D gene is TRBD1 (6 bases). This CDR3 region has 15 residues. Germline V gene lookup returns CDR1 MGHRA and CDR2 YSYEKL. V gave up 2 bases and J gave up 5 bases, with 13 bases separating them. DNA for the CDR3: TGCGCCAGCAGCCAATCCGGGGGGGCTTATCAGCCCCAGCATTTT. It specifies CASSQSGGAYQPQHF.

In its sample, this clone was seen a few times. The genes are TRBV28 and TRBJ1-2; the match to TRBD1 covers 8 bases. Per the germline V gene, CDR1 is MDHEN and CDR2 is SYDVKM. Unmatched junction bases numbered 6, after V lost 6 bases and J lost 6 bases. The CDR3 contains 13 residues. CDR3 DNA sequence: TGTGCCAGCAGCCCTGGACAGGGAGATGGCTACACCTTC. Protein product: CASSPGQGDGYTF.

The chain links TRBV29-1 to TRBJ1-2, with TRBD1 identical over 7 bases. V shed 7 bases and J 5 bases; nucleotides not matched to a gene: 4. This CDR3 comprises 11 residues. CDR1 SQVTM and CDR2 ANQGSEA come from the germline V gene. The CDR3 DNA reads as TGCAGCGCCCGGGACAGTTATGGCTACACCTTC. This encodes CSARDSYGYTF.

The J gene is TRBJ1-4, the V gene TRBV7-3; TRBD1 aligns across 7 bases. CDR1 and CDR2 from the germline V gene are SGHTA and FQGTGA. This CDR3 comprises 14 residues. V gave up 5 bases and J gave up 4 bases; unmatched junction bases: 4. CDR3 residues: CASSQTGNNEKLFF. The DNA of the CDR3 is TGTGCCAGCAGCCAGACAGGGAATAATGAAAAACTGTTTTTT.

The V and J genes are TRBV7-8 and TRBJ2-7, with D maybe TRBD2 (6 bases). The CDR3 length is 16 residues. CDR1 is SGHVS and CDR2 is FQNEAQ in the germline V gene. Deletions cut 5 bases from V and 4 bases from J, with 21 bases between. This CDR3 is CASSPAAVGGKYEQYF. Written as DNA, the CDR3 is TGTGCCAGCAGCCCCGCCGCGGTCGGGGGAAAATACGAGCAGTACTTC. The complete variable domain, with remaining parts taken from reference TRBV7-8 and TRBJ2-7, reads GAGVSQSPRYKVAKRGQDVALRCDPISGHVSLFWYQQALGQGPEFLTYFQNEAQLDKSGLPSDRFFAERPEGSVSTLKIQRTQQEDSAVYLCASSPAAVGGKYEQYFGPGTRLTVT.

The chain combines TRBV7-2 with TRBJ1-2; 7 nucleotides agree with TRBD1. This CDR3 has 14 amino acids. Germline-derived CDR1 and CDR2 are SGHTA and FQGNSA. With V trimmed by 1 base and J by 3 bases, 2 bases remained unmatched. CDR3 residues: CASSLVGQDYGYTF. The CDR3 DNA follows: TGTGCCAGCAGCTTAGTCGGACAGGACTATGGCTACACCTTC.

This clone was found once. V and J are TRBV19 and TRBJ2-7; 10 bases map to TRBD2. CDR3 size: 14 residues. The junction had 5 bases not matched to a gene; V was cut back by 7 bases and J by 2 bases. The germline CDR1 and CDR2 sequences are LNHDA and SQIVND (reference sequence). The CDR3 spells CASMASGGPYEQYF. In nucleotides, the CDR3 is TGTGCCAGTATGGCTAGCGGGGGCCCCTACGAGCAGTACTTC.

The V and J genes are TRBV28 and TRBJ1-5; no definite D call. Germline CDR1 reads MDHEN; CDR2 reads SYDVKM. The CDR3 length is 16 residues. Trimming stripped 1 base from V and 2 bases from J, with 12 bases between. CDR3 loop: CASSLFLLSGNQPQHF. The CDR3 DNA sequence: TGTGCCAGCAGTTTATTTCTCCTCTCGGGCAATCAGCCCCAGCATTTT.

The chain recombines TRBV5-1 with TRBJ2-1; D possibly corresponds to TRBD2 (6 bases). Germline V gene data show CDR1 as SGHRS and CDR2 as YFSETQ. Trimming took 0 bases from V and 6 from J, leaving 10 bases between them. The length of the CDR3 is 14 residues. The CDR3 spells CASSLVAGTNEQFF. The CDR3 nucleotides read TGCGCCAGCAGCTTGGTTGCGGGGACCAATGAGCAGTTCTTC.

The chain joins TRBV28 to TRBJ1-5; no definite D call. The CDR3 is made up of 17 amino acids. The V end was cut by 6 bases, the J end by 5 bases, with 23 bases between. The germline gives CDR1 MDHEN, CDR2 SYDVKM. The CDR3 loop reads CASSPTYAREAYQPQHF. The CDR3 DNA reads as TGTGCCAGCAGCCCCACTTACGCCCGGGAGGCGTATCAGCCCCAGCATTTT.

V and J are TRBV9 and TRBJ2-1; the match to TRBD2 covers 11 bases. Trimming cost V 4 bases and J 5 bases; bases outside gene matches: 11. Germline V lookup: CDR1 SGDLS, CDR2 YYNGEE. The CDR3 extends over 17 amino acids. The DNA of the CDR3 is TGTGCCAGCAGCCCGCAACCTGTAGCGGGAGGGGACAATGAGCAGTTCTTC. Amino acids: CASSPQPVAGGDNEQFF.

This chain links TRBV6-5 with TRBJ1-6; D is uncertain. V was clipped by 0 bases and J by 14 bases, with 14 bases between them. Germline V CDR1 and CDR2: MNHEY, SVGAGI. This CDR3 contains 14 residues. The CDR3 protein is CASSYSNLIESLHF. CDR3 DNA sequence: TGTGCCAGCAGTTACTCGAATTTGATAGAGTCCCTCCACTTT.

This clone was picked up one time. The rearrangement links TRBV28 to TRBJ2-5; 8 bases fit TRBD1. Losses at the gene ends were 2 bases for V and 2 bases for J; bases not matched to a gene: 1. In germline, CDR1 is MDHEN, CDR2 SYDVKM. The CDR3 covers 14 residues. Here the CDR3 DNA reads TGTGCCAGCAGTTTAAGGACAGGGCAAGAGACCCAGTACTTC. This codes for CASSLRTGQETQYF.

The chain is built from TRBV5-1 and TRBJ2-1; 8 bases map to TRBD1. Per germline, CDR1 SGHRS and CDR2 YFSETQ. The ends lost 2 bases at V and 6 bases at J; junction bases unmatched: 7. This CDR3 has 15 amino acids. This CDR3 is CASSLGQGGINEQFF. Written as DNA, the CDR3 is TGCGCCAGCAGCTTAGGACAGGGCGGAATCAATGAGCAGTTCTTC.

This clone was counted only a few times. The sample carries other DNA sequences with the same CDR3. The genes are TRBV18 and TRBJ1-1, with 8 bases identical to TRBD1. CDR3 length: 11 amino acids. Unmatched junction bases numbered 1, after V lost 5 bases and J lost 8 bases. CDR1 and CDR2 (germline): KGHSH, LQKENI. Here the CDR3 reads CASSAGGEAFF. DNA for the CDR3: TGTGCCAGCTCAGCAGGGGGCGAAGCTTTCTTT.

This chain joins TRBV5-1 and TRBJ1-1, with TRBD1 matching 7 bases. This CDR3 contains 17 residues. Germline assignment: CDR1 SGHRS and CDR2 YFSETQ. The V segment lost 4 bases and the J segment 1 base; nucleotides outside the gene matches: 13. CDR3 loop: CASSVGQPFSGNTEAFF. CDR3 in DNA: TGCGCCAGCAGCGTGGGACAGCCTTTCTCGGGGAACACTGAAGCTTTCTTT.

The chain links TRBV7-2 to TRBJ2-3; TRBD2 matches 12 bases. Germline V gene lookup returns CDR1 SGHTA and CDR2 FQGNSA. V dropped 4 bases and J dropped 10; count of bases not matched to a gene: 15. This CDR3 comprises 17 residues. CDR3 amino acids: CASSSEGTSGPGRAQYF. In DNA form, the CDR3 reads TGTGCCAGCAGCTCGGAAGGGACTAGCGGGCCCGGTAGGGCGCAGTATTTT.

The chain has TRBV6-1 and TRBJ1-5; 7 bases line up with TRBD1. The ends lost 6 bases at V and 7 bases at J; junction bases unmatched: 3. Germline V gene sequence: CDR1 MNHNS, CDR2 SASEGT. This CDR3 is 12 amino acids long. The CDR3 loop is CASSDRVQPQHF. The CDR3, as DNA: TGTGCCAGCAGCGACAGGGTACAGCCCCAGCATTTT.